The entry below gives a single T cell receptor beta chain sequence along with its context. The V gene's germline CDR1 is SEHNR and CDR2 FQNEAQ (reference sequence). The CDR3 consists of 19 residues. V shed 2 bases and J 4 bases; nucleotides not matched to a gene: 17. The data were taken from a study of blood T cell repertoires in COVID-19. For the study at large: Researchers got acute and convalescent COVID-19 samples from the United States, Italy and Spain. T cells, B-cell-depleted T cells, or PBMCs supplied cDNA or gDNA.

Original analysis: Reference gene primers were amplified, and this amplification served to estimate nucleated cell counts. Using immunoSEQ multiplex PCR, the repertoire was profiled, and TCRdb retains in-frame clones only, with some absent. D and trimming come from the DNA, and the V and J calls and clone size come from that table. Among approximately 150,000 clones listed, over 70% were seen once. The clonotype was recovered from a man in his fifties or sixties who had recovered from COVID-19. What was sequenced was peripheral blood. The rearrangement joins TRBV7-9 to TRBJ2-5; 9 bases agree with TRBD1. CDR3: CASSLILPDRGVFGETQYF. DNA of the CDR3: TGTGCCAGCAGCTTAATATTGCCGGACAGGGGAGTTTTTGGAGAGACCCAGTACTTC.